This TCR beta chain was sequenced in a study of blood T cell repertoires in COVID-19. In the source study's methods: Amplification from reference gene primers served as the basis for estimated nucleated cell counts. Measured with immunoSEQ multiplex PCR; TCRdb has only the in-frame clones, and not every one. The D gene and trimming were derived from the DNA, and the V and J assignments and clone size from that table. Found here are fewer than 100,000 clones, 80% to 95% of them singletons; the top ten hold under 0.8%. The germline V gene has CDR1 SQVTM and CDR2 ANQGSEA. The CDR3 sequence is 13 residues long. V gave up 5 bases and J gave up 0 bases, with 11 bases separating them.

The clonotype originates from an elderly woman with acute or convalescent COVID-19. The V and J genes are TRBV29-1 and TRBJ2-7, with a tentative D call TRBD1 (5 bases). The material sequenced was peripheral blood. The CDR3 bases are TGCAGCGTTAGGTCCAGGGCCTCCTACGAGCAGTACTTC. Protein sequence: CSVRSRASYEQYF.